These 14 T cell receptor beta chains originate from one sample sequenced in a study of T cell repertoires in ileal Crohn's disease. Profiling relied on immunoSEQ multiplex PCR, and the TCRdb table lists in-frame clones only, not all of them. The sample carries around 15,000 clones, about 55% recorded once. Input material: ileal tissue. The source of these receptors is an adult with Crohn's disease.

The chain links TRBV28 to TRBJ2-3, with 8 bases that match TRBD1. The CDR3 contains 15 residues. V lost 6 bases, J lost 3 bases, and 8 bases stayed unmatched. Germline lookup yields CDR1 MDHEN and CDR2 SYDVKM. CDR3 sequence (DNA): TGTGCCAGCAGACCTAACAGGGGGAGAACAGATACGCAGTATTTT. Its protein product is CASRPNRGRTDTQYF.

The CDR3, as DNA: TGTGCCAGCAGCGTAGGAGCGGGGCAGCTGTACGAGCAGTACTTC. Translated, it gives CASSVGAGQLYEQYF. V and J are TRBV9 and TRBJ2-7, with 7 bases that match TRBD2. The V gene end was trimmed by 0 bases and the J gene end by 4 bases; junction bases not matched to a gene: 7. Germline V lookup: CDR1 SGDLS, CDR2 YYNGEE. The CDR3 spans 15 residues.

CDR3 protein: CASSPRGRATYEQYF. CDR3 in DNA: TGTGCCAGCAGTCCCCGTGGGCGGGCGACCTACGAGCAGTACTTC. This rearrangement joins TRBV11-2 to TRBJ2-7, with a possible D match to TRBD2 (5 bases). This CDR3 has 15 residues. The V gene's germline CDR1 is SGHAT and CDR2 FQNNGV. Trimming cost V 6 bases and J 2 bases, with 17 bases left between them.

The rearrangement uses TRBV30 and TRBJ1-2; D is unclear. The germline V gene encodes CDR1 GTSNPN and CDR2 SVGIG (reference sequence). CDR3 length equals 11 residues. V was clipped by 3 bases and J by 8 bases, with 10 bases between them. CDR3 bases: TGTGCCTGGAGCGCGATGAGGGGCTACACCTTC. Translated: CAWSAMRGYTF. The variable domain in full, completed from reference TRBV30 and TRBJ1-2, reads SQTIHQWPATLVQPVGSPLSLECTVEGTSNPNLYWYRQAAGRGLQLLFYSVGIGQISSEVPQNLSASRPQDRQFILSSKKLLLSDSGFYLCAWSAMRGYTFGSGTRLTVV.

The rearrangement links TRBV7-2 to TRBJ1-2, with D maybe TRBD1 (5 bases). CDR1 is SGHTA and CDR2 is FQGNSA in the germline V gene. CDR3 length: 15 amino acids. Trimming stripped 1 base from V and 4 bases from J, with 13 bases between. The CDR3 region has the DNA TGTGCCAGCAGCTTAGGAGGGGCGCGGGGCTATGGCTACACCTTC. Amino acid sequence: CASSLGGARGYGYTF.

The chain recombines TRBV6-5 with TRBJ1-3; 9 bases agree with TRBD1. The germline V gene encodes CDR1 MNHEY and CDR2 SVGAGI. The CDR3 is 13 residues long. After removal of 6 bases from V and 4 bases from J, the junction contained 1 base not matched to a gene. CDR3 nucleotide sequence: TGTGCCAGCAGGACAGGGGGAGGAAACACCATATATTTT. Translation: CASRTGGGNTIYF.

This clone has a single count. The chain combines TRBV19 with TRBJ1-5; D possibly corresponds to TRBD1 (5 bases). The CDR3 is 17 amino acids. Between the trimmed V and J ends, which lost 5 bases and 0 bases, there was a span of 17 bases. In germline, CDR1 is LNHDA, CDR2 SQIVND (reference sequence). The CDR3 nucleotides read TGTGCCAGTAGTCCCAAAGACAGATTCTTTAGCAATCAGCCCCAGCATTTT. Translation gives CASSPKDRFFSNQPQHF.

This chain uses TRBV5-6 with TRBJ2-5; 7 bases map to TRBD2. The V and J ends lost 3 bases and 5 bases, in that order; junction bases with no gene match: 10. CDR3 size: 15 residues. Germline V gene lookup returns CDR1 SGHDT and CDR2 YYEEEE. CDR3 DNA: TGTGCCAGCAGCTACGGGGGAGGGCCGAGGGAGACCCAGTACTTC. Protein sequence: CASSYGGGPRETQYF.

The rearrangement joins TRBV28 to TRBJ2-7; 9 bases match TRBD2. J lost 3 bases, V lost 10 bases, and 10 bases had no gene match. Per germline, CDR1 MDHEN and CDR2 SYDVKM. CDR3 size: 14 residues. This chain's CDR3 is CATRGAGGLYEQYF. The CDR3 nucleotides are TGTGCCACCCGGGGGGCGGGAGGGCTCTACGAGCAGTACTTC.

The chain links TRBV5-1 to TRBJ2-1; D unresolved. This CDR3 spans 14 amino acids. Germline V lookup: CDR1 SGHRS, CDR2 YFSETQ. Trimming took 0 bases from V and 1 from J, leaving 5 bases between them. CDR3 residues: CASSLDASYNEQFF. Written as DNA, the CDR3 is TGCGCCAGCAGCTTGGATGCGTCCTACAATGAGCAGTTCTTC.

The gene calls are TRBV28 and TRBJ2-1; 11 nucleotides match TRBD2. CDR1 and CDR2 from the germline V gene are MDHEN and SYDVKM. The ends lost 5 bases at V and 3 bases at J; junction bases unmatched: 6. The CDR3 contains 16 residues. The CDR3 spells CASSPAGLADYNEQFF. CDR3 bases: TGTGCCAGCAGTCCCGCGGGACTAGCGGACTACAATGAGCAGTTCTTC.

The chain links TRBV7-8 to TRBJ2-7; TRBD2 agrees at 8 bases. V lost 3 bases and J lost 6; bases outside the gene matches: 13. Germline CDR1 SGHVS, CDR2 FQNEAQ. The CDR3 spans 16 residues. CDR3 sequence (DNA): TGTGCCAGCAGCTTGGCCGGGACTAGAAGTATGGGCGAGCAGTACTTC. As protein: CASSLAGTRSMGEQYF.

The chain joins TRBV15 to TRBJ2-3; TRBD1 matches at 9 bases. CDR1 and CDR2 from the germline V gene are LNHNV and YYDKDF (reference sequence). This CDR3 spans 18 amino acids. V lost 0 bases, J lost 5 bases, and 12 bases stayed unmatched. DNA of the CDR3: TGTGCCACCAGCAGAGAAGGGACCGGGACAGGGCAGGTAGATACGCAGTATTTT. Protein sequence: CATSREGTGTGQVDTQYF.

V is TRBV28 and J is TRBJ2-5, with D maybe TRBD1 (5 bases). Trimming removed 3 bases from V and 7 bases from J, with 12 bases in between. Germline V gene lookup returns CDR1 MDHEN and CDR2 SYDVKM. The CDR3 length is 13 residues. The CDR3 coding sequence is TGTGCCAGCAGTTTTTGGCAGGGAAGGACCCAGTACTTC. This sequence encodes CASSFWQGRTQYF.